This TCR beta chain is drawn from a study of molecular identifiers for immune sequencing clone quantification. As regards this clonotype: Its cognate antigen is unknown.

Sorting isolated naive CD8 T cells as CD8+CD4-CCR7+CD45RA+ events. Study-wide results and limits: Over 98% of effector molecules, yet under 1% of naive-cell molecules, were held by clones above 20 RNA copies. Some 970,000 naive cells reportedly did not prevent detection of spiked Jurkat TCR RNA from one cell.

Libraries of bulk TCR were made by previously described methods (with listed TCR primers). Each CDR3 protein gets one entry after TCRdb re-called the PCR reads with MiXCR. The sample holds around 480,000 distinct CDR3 sequences, about 25% seen once. The CDR3 loop spans 14 amino acids. Trimming cost V 5 bases and J 6 bases, with 14 bases left between them. Germline V CDR1 and CDR2: LNHDA, SQIVND (reference sequence). Sequencing was carried out using naive CD8+ T cells from blood, with Jurkat cell RNA spiked in. The subset here: FACS-sorted CD8+CD4-CCR7+CD45RA+ naive T cells. V usage is TRBV19 and J usage is TRBJ2-4; D gene unclear. This TCR was sampled from a human donor in good health. Some libraries in this study had Jurkat cell RNA spiked in. The CDR3 protein is CASSPLSTPNIQYF. DNA of the CDR3: TGTGCCAGTAGTCCCCTTTCGACCCCAAACATTCAGTACTTC. Full variable domain (missing parts from reference TRBV19 and TRBJ2-4): DGGITQSPKYLFRKEGQNVTLSCEQNLNHDAMYWYRQDPGQGLRLIYYSQIVNDFQKGDIAEGYSVSREKKESFPLTVTSAQKNPTAFYLCASSPLSTPNIQYFGAGTRLSVL.